A selection of T cell receptor beta chains follows, all from one sample in a study of human T cells and chemical hapten exposure. TCRdb re-derived calls from the RACE reads in MiXCR, one entry per CDR3 protein. The table has some 180,000 distinct CDR3 sequences, 20% to 25% seen once. This sample comprised whole blood, obtained in connection with sensitization to the hapten diphenylcyclopropenone (DPC). The receptor set was obtained from a woman between 45 and 65 years old with alopecia areata. Some clones in this sample may be carry-over from other donors' samples. CDR3s include the opening cysteine and the closing phenylalanine or tryptophan. A D gene is named only where the DNA matches it firmly. Rows give clone size only sometimes, using once, few, many, or a class for an expanded clone.

d_gene,v_gene,abundance,j_gene,CDR3nt,CDR3aa
TRBD1,TRBV29-1,NA,TRBJ2-1,TGCAGCGTTGCTTTCCAGGGGGCTCGAGAGTTACAGTTCTTC,CSVAFQGARELQFF
TRBD2,TRBV5-1,few,TRBJ2-3,TGCGCCAGCAGCTTGGAGGGACTAGCGGGAGGGTACACAGATACGCAGTATTTT,CASSLEGLAGGYTDTQYF
NA,TRBV20-1,NA,TRBJ1-5,TGCAGTGCTAGTGCTCTAAGCGGTTATTCTCAGCCCCAGCATTTT,CSASALSGYSQPQHF
NA,TRBV29-1,few,TRBJ2-5,TGCAGCGTTGGAGTAGCAACCGAAGAGACCCAGTACTTC,CSVGVATEETQYF
TRBD2,TRBV6-5,once,TRBJ2-3,TGTGCCAGCAGTTACTCGTGGGCTAGCGGGATGAGGACAGATACGCAGTATTTT,CASSYSWASGMRTDTQYF
NA,TRBV5-1,few,TRBJ2-7,TGCGCCAGCAGCTTCCGACAGAGCTCCTACGAGCAGTACTTC,CASSFRQSSYEQYF
TRBD2,TRBV29-1,NA,TRBJ2-1,TGCAGCGGGGGGCTAGCGGGAGCTGAGCAGTTCTTC,CSGGLAGAEQFF
NA,TRBV20-1,NA,TRBJ2-1,TGCAGTACCAAGCACCCACTAAGCTCCTACAATGAGCAGTTCTTC,CSTKHPLSSYNEQFF
TRBD1,TRBV6-5,few,TRBJ1-4,TGTGCCAGCAGAGACGACAGGGGGGAGGTTAATGAAAAACTGTTTTTT,CASRDDRGEVNEKLFF
TRBD2,TRBV9,NA,TRBJ2-7,TGTGCCAGCAGCTCCCTTTTAGGGGCTAGCGGAGACGAGCAGTACTTC,CASSSLLGASGDEQYF
NA,TRBV20-1,NA,TRBJ2-1,TGCAGTGCTAGAGGGAGCGGACACAATGAGCAGTTCTTC,CSARGSGHNEQFF
NA,TRBV7-9,NA,TRBJ2-1,TGTGCCAGCAGGGATGTTGGGTCCTACAATGAGCAGTTCTTC,CASRDVGSYNEQFF
NA,TRBV20-1,few,TRBJ2-1,TGCAGTGCTAGAGATGGCTCCGTCTACAATGAGCAGTTCTTC,CSARDGSVYNEQFF
NA,TRBV7-3,NA,TRBJ2-1,TGTGCCAGCAGCCTGGGCTGGGAGAATGAGCAGTTCTTC,CASSLGWENEQFF
NA,TRBV15,NA,TRBJ2-2,TGTGCCACCAGCTCACCGGCCCGGGCCCGGGAGCTGTTTTTT,CATSSPARARELFF
TRBD2,TRBV9,NA,TRBJ2-4,TGTGCCAGCAGCGTAGAAAGCGGGAGCCTGGGTTCCAAAAACATTCAGTACTTC,CASSVESGSLGSKNIQYF
NA,TRBV7-2,NA,TRBJ2-1,TGTGCCAGCAGCTTAGGATCCAGTGGGGGCAATGAGCAGTTCTTC,CASSLGSSGGNEQFF
TRBD1,TRBV12-3/TRBV12-4,NA,TRBJ2-4,TGTGCCAGCAGTACCGGGACAGTCAAAAACATTCAGTACTTC,CASSTGTVKNIQYF
NA,TRBV20-1,NA,TRBJ2-3,TGCAGTGCTAGGGGATTCTCTATACCAGATACGCAGTATTTT,CSARGFSIPDTQYF
NA,TRBV29-1,few,TRBJ2-7,TGCAGCGTCTCGACCAGCTACGAGCAGTACTTC,CSVSTSYEQYF
NA,TRBV20-1,few,TRBJ2-7,TGCAGTGCTAGAGTACGAGGGTCCGAGCAGTACTTC,CSARVRGSEQYF
TRBD2,TRBV27,NA,TRBJ2-1,TGTGCCAGCAGGGTAGGCGGGAGGGCCGGGGAGTTCTTC,CASRVGGRAGEFF
TRBD1,TRBV5-6,NA,TRBJ1-1,TGTGCCAGCAGCTTGCTCATGGACAGGGGGCTCACTGAAGCTTTCTTT,CASSLLMDRGLTEAFF
NA,TRBV27,NA,TRBJ1-2,TGTGCCAGCAGGCTGGGGGGTGATAACTATGGCTACACCTTC,CASRLGGDNYGYTF
NA,TRBV6-1,NA,TRBJ1-5,TGTGCCAGCAGTGACCTGACGGTCTATAGCAATCAGCCCCAGCATTTT,CASSDLTVYSNQPQHF
NA,TRBV7-9,few,TRBJ1-1,TGTGCCAGCGGGACGGCAGATAGGCGGACTGAAGCTTTCTTT,CASGTADRRTEAFF
TRBD1,TRBV28,NA,TRBJ2-3,TGTGCCAGCAGCCCCGGACAGGGTGGCACAGATACGCAGTATTTT,CASSPGQGGTDTQYF
TRBD2,TRBV5-1,NA,TRBJ2-1,TGCGCCAGCAGCCCCGCCCAGCGGGAGGGTTACAATGAGCAGTTCTTC,CASSPAQREGYNEQFF
NA,TRBV5-5,NA,TRBJ2-6,TGTGCCAGCAGCCCGTACACGGGCTCTGGGGCCAACGTCCTGACTTTC,CASSPYTGSGANVLTF
TRBD1,TRBV6-6,NA,TRBJ2-3,TGTGCCAGCAGTTACCCCGGCCGACAGGGGAGCACAGATACGCAGTATTTT,CASSYPGRQGSTDTQYF
NA,TRBV29-1,NA,TRBJ1-5,TGCAGCGTTGAACCTTTTGTGGGGCCGGCGAGGCAGCCCCAGCATTTT,CSVEPFVGPARQPQHF
NA,TRBV30,NA,TRBJ1-1,TGTGCCTGGATCCCCCCCTACCAGTATAACACTGAAGCTTTCTTT,CAWIPPYQYNTEAFF
TRBD2,TRBV6-1,NA,TRBJ2-3,TGTGCCAGCACCCTTAGCGGGTCCCGCACAGATACGCAGTATTTT,CASTLSGSRTDTQYF
NA,TRBV5-6,NA,TRBJ2-3,TGTGCCAGCAGCTCTGTCGATACGCAGTATTTT,CASSSVDTQYF
TRBD2,TRBV20-1,NA,TRBJ2-2,TGCAGTGCGCCGGGACTAGCCTTCACCGGGGAGCTGTTTTTT,CSAPGLAFTGELFF
TRBD2,TRBV12-3/TRBV12-4,many,TRBJ2-1,TGTGCCAGCAGTTCTCGGACTAGCGGCTCCTACAATGAGCAGTTCTTC,CASSSRTSGSYNEQFF
NA,TRBV28,NA,TRBJ1-4,TGTGCCAGCAGTCCTCAGGGTATTCCTGAAAAACTGTTTTTT,CASSPQGIPEKLFF
TRBD2,TRBV7-9,few,TRBJ2-1,TGTGCCAGCAGAATCCTGACTAGCGGAAACAATGAGCAGTTCTTC,CASRILTSGNNEQFF
NA,TRBV29-1,NA,TRBJ1-1,TGCAGCGTTGACATGGACCTGAACACTGAAGCTTTCTTT,CSVDMDLNTEAFF
TRBD1,TRBV5-1,few,TRBJ1-2,TGCGCCAGCAGCTCTCTACAGGGGGCTGACTATGGCTACACCTTC,CASSSLQGADYGYTF
NA,TRBV14,many,TRBJ1-1,TGTGCCAGCAGCCGGGGACACGCCGGGAGCACTGAAGCTTTCTTT,CASSRGHAGSTEAFF
NA,TRBV24-1,many,TRBJ2-5,TGTGCCACTGATAGACCGGACTCGCACATGGAGACCCAGTACTTC,CATDRPDSHMETQYF
NA,TRBV20-1,few,TRBJ1-6,TGCAGTGCCGCCGGAAGCCCCAATTCACCCCTCCACTTT,CSAAGSPNSPLHF
TRBD1,TRBV18,NA,TRBJ1-2,TGTGCCAGCGCAGAACCGGGACAGGGGTTCGGGTATGGCTACACCTTC,CASAEPGQGFGYGYTF
NA,TRBV4-1,NA,TRBJ2-1,TGCGCCAGCAGCCAAAACTACCTGGAGAGGGAGTTCTTC,CASSQNYLEREFF
TRBD2,TRBV7-9,NA,TRBJ2-7,TGTGCCAGCAGCAGCAGGGAAGCGGGAGGGGGGGACTACGAGCAGTACTTC,CASSSREAGGGDYEQYF
TRBD1,TRBV27,NA,TRBJ2-3,TGTGCCAGCAGATTGGACAGGGGGCGTGCAGATACGCAGTATTTT,CASRLDRGRADTQYF
TRBD2,TRBV10-3,few,TRBJ2-3,TGTGCCATCAGTGAGCCCACTAGCGGGAGCACAGATACGCAGTATTTT,CAISEPTSGSTDTQYF